This T cell receptor beta chain is drawn from a study of response to subunit inactivated influenza vaccine. MiXCR, applied by TCRdb to the RT-PCR reads, yields one record per CDR3 protein. The sample gives about 540,000 distinct CDR3 sequences, around 25% of which show up once; 2.5% to 3% is in the top ten. Per the germline V gene, CDR1 is MNHEY and CDR2 is SVGEGT. The V segment lost 4 bases and the J segment 8 bases; nucleotides outside the gene matches: 7. CDR3 length equals 13 residues. This sample also belongs to another study, concerning T cells expressing NK-cell markers. From that paper: UMIs accompanied the 5'RACE template switching by which TCR beta cDNA was made. Repertoires of TCR beta were obtained from T cells sorted as CD3+CD56+NKG2C+, CD3+CD56+NKG2C- and CD3+CD56-NKG2C+. Once again these clonotypes came out on top in the CD3+CD56-NKG2C+ fraction of several donors.

V usage is TRBV6-2 or TRBV6-3 and J usage is TRBJ2-5; TRBD1 matches 7 bases. This material consisted of CD4+ T cells sorted from PBMCs, taken roughly 12 days after vaccination. This receptor was obtained from a man aged 45-65 years who received an inactivated influenza vaccine. CDR3 in amino acids: CASSSPDRSTQYF. The CDR3 nucleotides read TGTGCCAGCAGTTCCCCGGACAGGTCAACCCAGTACTTC.